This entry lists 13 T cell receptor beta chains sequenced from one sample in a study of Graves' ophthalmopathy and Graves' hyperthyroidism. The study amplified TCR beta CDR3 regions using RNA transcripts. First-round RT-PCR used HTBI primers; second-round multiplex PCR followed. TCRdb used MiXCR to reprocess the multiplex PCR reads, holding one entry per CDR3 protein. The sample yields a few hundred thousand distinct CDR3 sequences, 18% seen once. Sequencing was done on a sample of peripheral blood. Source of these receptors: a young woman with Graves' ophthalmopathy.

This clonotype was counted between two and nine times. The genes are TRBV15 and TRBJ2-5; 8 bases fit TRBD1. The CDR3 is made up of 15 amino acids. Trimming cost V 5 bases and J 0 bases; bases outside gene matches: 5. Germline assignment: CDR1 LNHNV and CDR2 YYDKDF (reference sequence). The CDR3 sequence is CATSGQGAYQETQYF. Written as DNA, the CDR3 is TGTGCCACCAGCGGTCAGGGGGCGTACCAAGAGACCCAGTACTTC. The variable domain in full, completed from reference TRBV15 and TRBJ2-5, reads DAMVIQNPRYQVTQFGKPVTLSCSQTLNHNVMYWYQQKSSQAPKLLFHYYDKDFNNEADTPDNFQSRRPNTSFCFLDIRSPGLGDTAMYLCATSGQGAYQETQYFGPGTRLLVL.

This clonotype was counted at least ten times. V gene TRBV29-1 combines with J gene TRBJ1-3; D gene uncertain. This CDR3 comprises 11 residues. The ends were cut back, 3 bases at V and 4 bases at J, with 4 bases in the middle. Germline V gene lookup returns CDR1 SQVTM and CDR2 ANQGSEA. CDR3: CSVDSGNTIYF. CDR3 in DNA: TGCAGCGTTGACTCGGGAAACACCATATATTTT.

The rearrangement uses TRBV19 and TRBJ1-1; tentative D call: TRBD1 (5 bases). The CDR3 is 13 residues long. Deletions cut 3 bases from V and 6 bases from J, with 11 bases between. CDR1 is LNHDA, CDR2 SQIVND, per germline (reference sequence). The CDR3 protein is CASSIWGIAEAFF. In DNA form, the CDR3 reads TGTGCCAGTAGTATCTGGGGGATCGCTGAAGCTTTCTTT. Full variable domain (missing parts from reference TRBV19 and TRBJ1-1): DGGITQSPKYLFRKEGQNVTLSCEQNLNHDAMYWYRQDPGQGLRLIYYSQIVNDFQKGDIAEGYSVSREKKESFPLTVTSAQKNPTAFYLCASSIWGIAEAFFGQGTRLTVV.

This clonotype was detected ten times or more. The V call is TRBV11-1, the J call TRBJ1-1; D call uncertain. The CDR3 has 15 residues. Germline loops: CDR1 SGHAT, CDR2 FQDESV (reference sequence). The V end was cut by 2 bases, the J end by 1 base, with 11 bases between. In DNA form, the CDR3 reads TGTGCCAGCAGCTTATGGCGCGGGGAGAACACTGAAGCTTTCTTT. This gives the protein CASSLWRGENTEAFF. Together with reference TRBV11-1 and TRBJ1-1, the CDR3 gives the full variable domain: EAEVAQSPRYKITEKSQAVAFWCDPISGHATLYWYRQILGQGPELLVQFQDESVVDDSQLPKDRFSAERLKGVDSTLKIQPAELGDSAMYLCASSLWRGENTEAFFGQGTRLTVV.

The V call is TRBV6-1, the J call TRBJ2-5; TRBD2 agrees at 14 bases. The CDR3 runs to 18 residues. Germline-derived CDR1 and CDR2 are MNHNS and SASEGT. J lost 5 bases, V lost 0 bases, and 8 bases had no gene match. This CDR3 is CASSEALSGTSGSETQYF. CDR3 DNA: TGTGCCAGCAGTGAAGCGCTGTCCGGGACTAGCGGGAGTGAGACCCAGTACTTC.

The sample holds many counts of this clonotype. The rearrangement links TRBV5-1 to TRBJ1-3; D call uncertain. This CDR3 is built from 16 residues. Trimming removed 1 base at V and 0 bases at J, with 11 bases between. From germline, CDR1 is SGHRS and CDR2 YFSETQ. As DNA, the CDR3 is TGCGCCAGCAGCTTGACCGGGCCTCGCTCTGGAAACACCATATATTTT. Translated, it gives CASSLTGPRSGNTIYF.

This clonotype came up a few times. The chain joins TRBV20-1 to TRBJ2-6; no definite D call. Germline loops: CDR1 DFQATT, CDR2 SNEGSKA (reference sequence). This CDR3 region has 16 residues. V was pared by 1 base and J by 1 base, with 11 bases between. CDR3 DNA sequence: TGCAGTGCTAGAGGTTCAATCCCTTCTGGGGCCAACGTCCTGACTTTC. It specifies CSARGSIPSGANVLTF.

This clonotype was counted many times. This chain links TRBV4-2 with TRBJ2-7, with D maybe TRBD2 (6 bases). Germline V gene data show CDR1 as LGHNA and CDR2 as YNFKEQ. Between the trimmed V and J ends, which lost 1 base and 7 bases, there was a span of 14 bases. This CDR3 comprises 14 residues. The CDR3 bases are TGTGCCAGCAGCCAAGGAGGAGGGTTACAGGAGCAGTACTTC. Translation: CASSQGGGLQEQYF.

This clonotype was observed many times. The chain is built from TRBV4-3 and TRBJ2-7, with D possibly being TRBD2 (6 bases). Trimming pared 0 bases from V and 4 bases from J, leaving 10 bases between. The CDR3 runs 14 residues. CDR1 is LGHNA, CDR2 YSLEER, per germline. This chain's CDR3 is CASSQDRRGYEQYF. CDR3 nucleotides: TGCGCCAGCAGCCAAGATCGGCGGGGTTACGAGCAGTACTTC.

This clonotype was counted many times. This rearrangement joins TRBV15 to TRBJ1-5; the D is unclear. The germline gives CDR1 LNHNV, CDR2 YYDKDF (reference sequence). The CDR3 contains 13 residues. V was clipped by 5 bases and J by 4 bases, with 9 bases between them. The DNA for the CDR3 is TGTGCCACCAGCCCTTTTCAAAATCAGCCCCAGCATTTT. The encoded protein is CATSPFQNQPQHF.

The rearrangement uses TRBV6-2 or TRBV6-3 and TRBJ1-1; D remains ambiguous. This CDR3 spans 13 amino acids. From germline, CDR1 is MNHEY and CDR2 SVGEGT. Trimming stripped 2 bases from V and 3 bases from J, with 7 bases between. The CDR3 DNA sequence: TGTGCCAGCAGTTACCGATCTGACACTGAAGCTTTCTTT. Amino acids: CASSYRSDTEAFF.

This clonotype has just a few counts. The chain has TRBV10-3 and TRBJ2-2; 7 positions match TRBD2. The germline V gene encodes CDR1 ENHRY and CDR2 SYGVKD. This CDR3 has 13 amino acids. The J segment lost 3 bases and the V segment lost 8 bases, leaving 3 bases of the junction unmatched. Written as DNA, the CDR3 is TGTGCCATCGGTCGGGGGGACACCGGGGAGCTGTTTTTT. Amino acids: CAIGRGDTGELFF.

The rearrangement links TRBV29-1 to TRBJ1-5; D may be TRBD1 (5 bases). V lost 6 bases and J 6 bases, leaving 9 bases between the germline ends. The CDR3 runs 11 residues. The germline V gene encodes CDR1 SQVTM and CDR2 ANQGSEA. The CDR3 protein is CSVGEGQPQHF. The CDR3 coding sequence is TGCAGCGTGGGGGAGGGTCAGCCCCAGCATTTT.